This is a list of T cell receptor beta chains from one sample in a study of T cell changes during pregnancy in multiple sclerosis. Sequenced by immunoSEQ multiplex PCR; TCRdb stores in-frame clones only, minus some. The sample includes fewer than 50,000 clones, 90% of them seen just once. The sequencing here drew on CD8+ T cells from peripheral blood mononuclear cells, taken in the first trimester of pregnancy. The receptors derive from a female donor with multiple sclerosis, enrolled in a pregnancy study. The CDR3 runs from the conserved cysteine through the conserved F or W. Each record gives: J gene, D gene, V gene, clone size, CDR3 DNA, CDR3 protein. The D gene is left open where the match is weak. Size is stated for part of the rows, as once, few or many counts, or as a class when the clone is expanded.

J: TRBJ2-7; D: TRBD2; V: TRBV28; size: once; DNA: TGTGCCAGCAGCACGGGACTAGCGGGACCGGTCTACGAGCAGTACTTC; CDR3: CASSTGLAGPVYEQYF
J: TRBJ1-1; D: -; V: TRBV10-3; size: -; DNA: TGTGCCATCAGTGAGTCGGCCCACAGGGCCATGAACACTGAAGCTTTCTTT; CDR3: CAISESAHRAMNTEAFF
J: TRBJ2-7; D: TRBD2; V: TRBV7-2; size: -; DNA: TGTGCCAGCAGGGCCGGCGGGGGTTTCGTCGACGAGCAGTACTTC; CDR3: CASRAGGGFVDEQYF
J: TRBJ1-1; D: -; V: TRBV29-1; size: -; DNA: TGCAGCGATGGAGGGACCGGCAATGAAGCTTTCTTT; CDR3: CSDGGTGNEAFF
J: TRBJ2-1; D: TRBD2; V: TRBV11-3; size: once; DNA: TGTGCCAGCAGCTCGAGGACTAGCGGGAGTTTCAATGAGCAGTTCTTC; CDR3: CASSSRTSGSFNEQFF
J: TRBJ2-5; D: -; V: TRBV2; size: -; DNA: TGTGCCAGCAGAGAGACTAGTTATCAAGAGACCCAGTACTTC; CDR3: CASRETSYQETQYF
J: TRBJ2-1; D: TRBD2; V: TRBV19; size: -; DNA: TGTGCCAGTAGTATCGGGGCGGGGGGGTACAATGAGCAGTTCTTC; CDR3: CASSIGAGGYNEQFF
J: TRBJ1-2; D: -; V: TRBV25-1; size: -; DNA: TGTGCCAGCAGTGAATATGCGGGGGCTAACTATGGCTACACCTTC; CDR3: CASSEYAGANYGYTF
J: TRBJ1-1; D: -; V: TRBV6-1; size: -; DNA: TGTGCCAGCAGTGAATCATCAAGCGGGGGATGGACTGAAGCTTTCTTT; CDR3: CASSESSSGGWTEAFF
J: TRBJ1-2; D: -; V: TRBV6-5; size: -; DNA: TGTGCCAGCAGCCTCGGGGCGGGGAACGGCTACACCTTC; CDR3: CASSLGAGNGYTF
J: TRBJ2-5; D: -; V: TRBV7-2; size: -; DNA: TGTGCCAGCAGCTTAGCGGGAGGAAGGGAGACCCAGTACTTC; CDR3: CASSLAGGRETQYF
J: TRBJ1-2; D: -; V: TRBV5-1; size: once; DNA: TGCGCCAGCAGCCCGGCCGGGGGAAGCAACTATGGCTACACCTTC; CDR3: CASSPAGGSNYGYTF
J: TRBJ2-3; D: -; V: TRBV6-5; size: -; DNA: TGTGCCACCTTCCAGGGTATCGGAGATACGCAGTATTTT; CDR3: CATFQGIGDTQYF
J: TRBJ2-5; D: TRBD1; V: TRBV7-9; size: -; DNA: TGTGCCAGCAGCCAGGGGACAGAAGTACCGGACTGGGAGACCCAGTACTTC; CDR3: CASSQGTEVPDWETQYF
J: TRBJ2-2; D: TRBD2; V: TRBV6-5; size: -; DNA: TGTGCCAGCAGTTCTGGACTAGCGGGAGTAGCCGGGGAGCTGTTTTTT; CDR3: CASSSGLAGVAGELFF